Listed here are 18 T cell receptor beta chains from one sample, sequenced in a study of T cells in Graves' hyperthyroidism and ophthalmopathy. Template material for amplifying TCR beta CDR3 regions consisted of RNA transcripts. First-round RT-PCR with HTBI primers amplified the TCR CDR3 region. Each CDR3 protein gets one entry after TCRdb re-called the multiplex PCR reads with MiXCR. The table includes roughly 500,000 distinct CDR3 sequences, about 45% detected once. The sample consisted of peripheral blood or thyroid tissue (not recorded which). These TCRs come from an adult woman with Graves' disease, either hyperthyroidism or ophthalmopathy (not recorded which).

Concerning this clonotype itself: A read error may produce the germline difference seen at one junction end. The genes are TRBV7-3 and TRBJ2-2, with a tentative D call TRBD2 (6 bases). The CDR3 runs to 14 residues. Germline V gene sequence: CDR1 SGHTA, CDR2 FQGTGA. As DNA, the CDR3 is TGTGCCAGCAGCTTACCTGACGGCACCGGGGGGCTGTTTTTT. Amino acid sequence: CASSLPDGTGGLFF.

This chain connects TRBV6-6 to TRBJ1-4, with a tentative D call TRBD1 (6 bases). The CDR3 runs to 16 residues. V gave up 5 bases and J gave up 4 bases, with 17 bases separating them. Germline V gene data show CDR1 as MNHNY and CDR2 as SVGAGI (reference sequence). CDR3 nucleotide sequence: TGTGCCAGCAGTGAAATGCAGGACAGTTTTAATGAAAAACTGTTTTTT. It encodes CASSEMQDSFNEKLFF.

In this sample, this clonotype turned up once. CDR3 nucleotide sequence: TGCGCCAGCAGCTTTGCCGGCTATGGCTACACCTTC. It is translated as CASSFAGYGYTF. The V call is TRBV5-1, the J call TRBJ1-2; D call uncertain. The length of the CDR3 is 12 residues. CDR1 is SGHRS and CDR2 is YFSETQ in the germline V gene. V dropped 2 bases and J dropped 4 bases, with 6 bases sitting between them.

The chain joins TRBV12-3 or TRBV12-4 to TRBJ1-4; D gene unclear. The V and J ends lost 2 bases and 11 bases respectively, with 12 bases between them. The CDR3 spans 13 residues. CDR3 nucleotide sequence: TGTGCCAGCAGTTTACCCCCAACGGAGAAACTGTTTTTT. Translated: CASSLPPTEKLFF.

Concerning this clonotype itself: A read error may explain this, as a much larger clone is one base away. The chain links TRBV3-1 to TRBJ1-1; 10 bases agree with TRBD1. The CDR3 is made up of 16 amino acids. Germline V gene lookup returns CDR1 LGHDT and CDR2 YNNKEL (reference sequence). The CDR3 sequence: CAGSPRDRGRATEAFF. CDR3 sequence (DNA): TGTGCCGGCAGCCCCCGAGACAGGGGGCGCGCCACTGAAGCTTTCTTT.

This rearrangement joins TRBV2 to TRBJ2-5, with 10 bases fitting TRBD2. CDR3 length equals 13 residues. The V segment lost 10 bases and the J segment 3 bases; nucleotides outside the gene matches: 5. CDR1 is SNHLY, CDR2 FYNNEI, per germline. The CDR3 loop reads CANRLAGEETQYF. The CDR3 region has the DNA TGTGCCAACAGACTAGCGGGTGAAGAGACCCAGTACTTC.

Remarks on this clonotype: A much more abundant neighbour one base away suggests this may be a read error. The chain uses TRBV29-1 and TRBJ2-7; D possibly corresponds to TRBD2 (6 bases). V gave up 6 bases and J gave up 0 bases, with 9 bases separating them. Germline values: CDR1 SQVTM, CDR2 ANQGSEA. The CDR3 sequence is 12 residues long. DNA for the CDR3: TGCAGCGTCGGGAGAGCCTCCTACGAGCAGTACTTC. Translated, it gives CSVGRASYEQYF.

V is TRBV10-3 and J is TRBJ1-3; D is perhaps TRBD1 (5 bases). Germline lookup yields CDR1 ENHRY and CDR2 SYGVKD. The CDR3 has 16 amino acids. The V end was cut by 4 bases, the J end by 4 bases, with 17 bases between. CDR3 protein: CAISGNFGTGGNTIYF. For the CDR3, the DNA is TGTGCCATCAGTGGGAACTTCGGGACCGGAGGAAACACCATATATTTT.

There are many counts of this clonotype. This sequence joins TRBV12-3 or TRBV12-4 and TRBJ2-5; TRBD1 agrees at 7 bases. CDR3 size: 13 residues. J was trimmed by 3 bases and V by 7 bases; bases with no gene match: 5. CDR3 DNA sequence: TGTGCCAGCACCGTTGGGACAGAAGAGACCCAGTACTTC. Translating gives CASTVGTEETQYF.

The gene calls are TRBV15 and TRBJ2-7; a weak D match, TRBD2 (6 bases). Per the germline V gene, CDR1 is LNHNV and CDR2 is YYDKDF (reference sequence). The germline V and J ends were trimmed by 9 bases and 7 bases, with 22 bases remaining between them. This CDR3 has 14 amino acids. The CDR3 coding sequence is TGTGCCACAGCCCCCCAGCGGGCGCTCCCGGAGCAGTACTTC. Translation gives CATAPQRALPEQYF.

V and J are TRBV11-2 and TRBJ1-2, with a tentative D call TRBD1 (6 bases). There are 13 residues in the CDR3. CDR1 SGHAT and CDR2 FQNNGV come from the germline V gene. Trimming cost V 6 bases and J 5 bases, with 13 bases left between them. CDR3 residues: CASSRGGQYGYTF. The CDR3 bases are TGTGCCAGCAGTCGGGGCGGACAGTATGGCTACACCTTC.

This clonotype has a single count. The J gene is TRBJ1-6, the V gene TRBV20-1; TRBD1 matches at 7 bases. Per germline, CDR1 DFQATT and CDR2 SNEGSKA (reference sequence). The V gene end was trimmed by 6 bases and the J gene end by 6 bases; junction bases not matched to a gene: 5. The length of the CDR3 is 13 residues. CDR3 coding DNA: TGCAGTGCCCTGACAGGGCTTAATTCACCCCTCCACTTT. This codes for CSALTGLNSPLHF.

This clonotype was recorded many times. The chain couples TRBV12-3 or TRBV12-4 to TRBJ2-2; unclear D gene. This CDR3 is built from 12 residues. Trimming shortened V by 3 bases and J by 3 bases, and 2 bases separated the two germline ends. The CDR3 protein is CASSFDTGELFF. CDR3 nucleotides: TGTGCCAGCAGTTTCGACACCGGGGAGCTGTTTTTT.

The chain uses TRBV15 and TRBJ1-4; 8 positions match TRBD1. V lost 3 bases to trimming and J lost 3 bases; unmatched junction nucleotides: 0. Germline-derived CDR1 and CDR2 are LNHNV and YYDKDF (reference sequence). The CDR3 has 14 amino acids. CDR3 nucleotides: TGTGCCACCAGCAGGGACAGGGCTAATGAAAAACTGTTTTTT. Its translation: CATSRDRANEKLFF. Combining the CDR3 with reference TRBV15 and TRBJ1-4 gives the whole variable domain DAMVIQNPRYQVTQFGKPVTLSCSQTLNHNVMYWYQQKSSQAPKLLFHYYDKDFNNEADTPDNFQSRRPNTSFCFLDIRSPGLGDTAMYLCATSRDRANEKLFFGSGTQLSVL.

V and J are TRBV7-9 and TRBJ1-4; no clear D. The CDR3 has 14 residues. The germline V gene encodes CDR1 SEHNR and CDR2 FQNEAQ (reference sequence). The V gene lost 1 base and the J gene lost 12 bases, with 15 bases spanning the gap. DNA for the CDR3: TGTGCCAGCAGCTTAGGGGCTAGAGGAATTGAACTGTTTTTT. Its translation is CASSLGARGIELFF.

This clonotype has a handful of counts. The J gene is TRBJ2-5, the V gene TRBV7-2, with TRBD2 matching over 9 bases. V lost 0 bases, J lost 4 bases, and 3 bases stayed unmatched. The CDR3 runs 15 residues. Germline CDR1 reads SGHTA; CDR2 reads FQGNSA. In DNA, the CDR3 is TGTGCCAGCAGCTTAGCAGGTAGCGGGAGAGAGACCCAGTACTTC. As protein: CASSLAGSGRETQYF.

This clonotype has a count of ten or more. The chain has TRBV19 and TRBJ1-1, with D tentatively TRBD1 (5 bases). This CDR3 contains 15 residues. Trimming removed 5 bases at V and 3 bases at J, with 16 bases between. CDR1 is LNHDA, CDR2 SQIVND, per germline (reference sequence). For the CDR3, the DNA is TGTGCCAGTAGTGATCCCGCGGGGGGGGACACTGAAGCTTTCTTT. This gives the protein CASSDPAGGDTEAFF.

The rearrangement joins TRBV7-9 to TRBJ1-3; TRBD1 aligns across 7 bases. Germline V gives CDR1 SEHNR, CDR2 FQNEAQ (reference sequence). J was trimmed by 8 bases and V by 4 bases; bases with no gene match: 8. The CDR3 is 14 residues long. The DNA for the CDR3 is TGTGCCAGCAGCTCTCGACAGGGCGTGCACACCATATATTTT. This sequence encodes CASSSRQGVHTIYF.